This T cell receptor beta chain was sequenced during a study of T cell responses to AZD1222 COVID-19 vaccine. Here immunoSEQ multiplex PCR was the method, and the copy in TCRdb shows in-frame clones only, minus some. The sample contains about 120,000 clones, 85% to 90% of which appear only once. Second-dose intervals of approximately 4 or approximately 12 weeks were pooled. The CDR3 runs 16 residues. CDR1 and CDR2 (germline): MNHNS, SASEGT. Study-level results: Donor demographics were predominantly white British with a female majority; clonal diversity may be underestimated. Among AZD1222 vaccinees, only six were seropositive at baseline.

A single count supports this clone. What it binds is unknown. Sequence at one end of the junction differs from germline and may be a read error. This TCR was recovered from an adult who received the AZD1222 COVID-19 vaccine. Source: peripheral blood, taken 28 days after the second AZD1222 dose. The J gene is TRBJ1-1, the V gene TRBV6-1, with D perhaps matching TRBD1 (5 bases). The DNA for the CDR3 is TGTGCCAGCAGTAAAGGGGCAGCTAACGTGAACACTGAAGCTTGCTTT. This gives the protein CASSKGAANVNTEACF.